This entry features one TCR beta chain sequence. This entry belongs to a study of blood T cell repertoires in COVID-19. Study details: Acute and convalescent COVID-19 specimens originated in the United States, Italy and Spain. From T cells, B-cell-depleted T cells, or PBMCs came the material, which was cDNA or gDNA.

Per the original data handling: Estimated nucleated cell counts came from reference gene primer amplification. Assay used: immunoSEQ multiplex PCR; TCRdb lists only in-frame clones, some missing. V, J and clone size are those of that table, while D and trimming were read from the DNA. The top ten clones hold around a tenth of a sample with about 150,000 clones, 65% to 90% of them seen once. The CDR3 totals 14 residues. V lost 8 bases, J lost 3 bases, and 16 bases lay in between. Germline CDR1 is MNHEY and CDR2 is SVGAGI. The source is a woman in her fifties or sixties with acute or convalescent COVID-19. V is TRBV6-5 and J is TRBJ1-1; D is uncertain. Sequencing input: peripheral blood. As DNA, the CDR3 is TGTGCCAGCTGGAGCCGGTCCTCGTACACTGAAGCTTTCTTT. As protein: CASWSRSSYTEAFF.